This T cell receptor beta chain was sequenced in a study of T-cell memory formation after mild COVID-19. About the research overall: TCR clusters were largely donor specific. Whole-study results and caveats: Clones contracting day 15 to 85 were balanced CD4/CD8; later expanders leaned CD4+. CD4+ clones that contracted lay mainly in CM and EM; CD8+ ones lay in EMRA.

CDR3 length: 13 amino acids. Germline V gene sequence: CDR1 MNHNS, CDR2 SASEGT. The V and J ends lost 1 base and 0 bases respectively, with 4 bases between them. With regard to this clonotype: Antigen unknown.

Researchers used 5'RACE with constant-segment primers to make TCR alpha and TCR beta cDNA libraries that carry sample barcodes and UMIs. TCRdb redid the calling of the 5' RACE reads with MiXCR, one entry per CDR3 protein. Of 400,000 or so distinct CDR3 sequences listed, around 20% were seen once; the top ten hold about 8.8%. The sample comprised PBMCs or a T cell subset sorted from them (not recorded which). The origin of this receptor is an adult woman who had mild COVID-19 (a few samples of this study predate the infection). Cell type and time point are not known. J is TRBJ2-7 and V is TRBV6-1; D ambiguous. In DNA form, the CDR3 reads TGTGCCAGCAGTGAAGACAGCTCCTACGAGCAGTACTTC. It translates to CASSEDSSYEQYF.